Each of the 4 T cell receptor beta chains below was sequenced from the same sample in a study of regulatory T cells in long-lasting Graves disease. Library construction for TCR beta used iRepertoire HTBI primers and Arm-PCR of CDR3 regions. TCRdb re-analysed the multiplex PCR reads in MiXCR, keeping a single row per CDR3 protein. Of approximately 350,000 distinct CDR3 sequences listed, 12% were seen once; the top ten hold 15% to 20%. Time point given: newly diagnosed GD, antithyroid drugs for less than 3 months. PBMCs were the source of the RNA used for TCR sequencing. The same data also contributed to another study, on T cells in Graves' hyperthyroidism and ophthalmopathy.

Specimen: peripheral blood mononuclear cells (PBMCs), collected at new diagnosis, from a patient treated with antithyroid drugs. The receptors originated from a woman between 18 and 30 years old with Graves disease.

This clonotype was seen ten or more times. This rearrangement joins TRBV20-1 to TRBJ1-2; TRBD1 aligns across 9 bases. Germline V gene lookup returns CDR1 DFQATT and CDR2 SNEGSKA (reference sequence). The CDR3 runs 14 residues. Unmatched junction bases numbered 6, after V lost 1 base and J lost 6 bases. CDR3 amino acids: CSARVADRGDGYTF. The DNA for the CDR3 is TGCAGTGCTAGAGTGGCAGACAGGGGGGATGGCTACACCTTC.

This clonotype was recorded at least ten times. This rearrangement joins TRBV7-9 to TRBJ1-2; D may be TRBD1 (5 bases). V was pared by 2 bases and J by 6 bases, with 13 bases between. Per germline, CDR1 SEHNR and CDR2 FQNEAQ (reference sequence). This CDR3 has 14 residues. CDR3 loop: CASSLLGGEDGYTF. In DNA form, the CDR3 reads TGTGCCAGCAGCTTATTAGGAGGGGAGGATGGCTACACCTTC.

This clonotype appeared many times. The rearrangement uses TRBV20-1 and TRBJ2-1; no clear D. V was pared by 3 bases and J by 6 bases, with 18 bases between. The CDR3 is 15 amino acids. CDR1 and CDR2 (germline): DFQATT, SNEGSKA (reference sequence). For the CDR3, the DNA is TGCAGTGCTAGTGAGGCCCCCCCGGCCCCCAATGAGCAGTTCTTC. Amino acids: CSASEAPPAPNEQFF.

This clonotype was observed at least ten times. The CDR3 region has the DNA TGTGCCAGCAGGGCTACCGGGACAGGGAAAGAGACCCAGTACTTC. This encodes CASRATGTGKETQYF. V usage is TRBV28 and J usage is TRBJ2-5; 9 bases are shared with TRBD1. Germline V gene data show CDR1 as MDHEN and CDR2 as SYDVKM. Losses at the gene ends were 6 bases for V and 3 bases for J; bases not matched to a gene: 8. The CDR3 runs to 15 residues.